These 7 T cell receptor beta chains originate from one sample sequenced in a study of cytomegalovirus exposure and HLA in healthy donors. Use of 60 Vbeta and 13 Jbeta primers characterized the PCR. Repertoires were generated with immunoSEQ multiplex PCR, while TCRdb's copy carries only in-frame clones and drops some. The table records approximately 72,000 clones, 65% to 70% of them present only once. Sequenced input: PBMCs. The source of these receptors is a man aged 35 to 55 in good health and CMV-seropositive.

The DNA of the CDR3 is TGCGCCAGCAGCTTGGATGACAGGCACTTCGAAGCTTTCTTT. It codes for CASSLDDRHFEAFF. This chain connects TRBV5-1 to TRBJ1-1; D possibly corresponds to TRBD1 (6 bases). This CDR3 is built from 14 residues. The germline gives CDR1 SGHRS, CDR2 YFSETQ. Trimming pared 0 bases from V and 8 bases from J, leaving 14 bases between.

The CDR3 protein is CSAHGGVTQYF. CDR3 sequence (DNA): TGCAGTGCTCACGGGGGGGTTACGCAGTATTTT. The chain recombines TRBV20-1 with TRBJ2-3; 8 bases match TRBD2. Trimming took 5 bases from V and 8 from J; bases not matched to a gene: 3. There are 11 residues in the CDR3. Per germline, CDR1 DFQATT and CDR2 SNEGSKA (reference sequence).

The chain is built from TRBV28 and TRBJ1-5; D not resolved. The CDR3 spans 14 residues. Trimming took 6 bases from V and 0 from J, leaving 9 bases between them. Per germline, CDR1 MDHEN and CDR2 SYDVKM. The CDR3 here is CASRFRYSNQPQHF. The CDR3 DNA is TGTGCCAGCAGGTTCAGGTATAGCAATCAGCCCCAGCATTTT. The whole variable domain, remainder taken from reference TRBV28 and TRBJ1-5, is DVKVTQSSRYLVKRTGEKVFLECVQDMDHENMFWYRQDPGLGLRLIYFSYDVKMKEKGDIPEGYSVSREKKERFSLILESASTNQTSMYLCASRFRYSNQPQHFGDGTRLSIL.

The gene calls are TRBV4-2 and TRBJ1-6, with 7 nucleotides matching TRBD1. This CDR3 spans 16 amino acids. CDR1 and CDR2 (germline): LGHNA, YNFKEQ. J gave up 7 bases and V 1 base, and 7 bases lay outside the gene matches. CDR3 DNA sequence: TGTGCCAGCAGCCAAGGGTCCGGGACAGTGAATTCACCCCTCCACTTT. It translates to CASSQGSGTVNSPLHF.

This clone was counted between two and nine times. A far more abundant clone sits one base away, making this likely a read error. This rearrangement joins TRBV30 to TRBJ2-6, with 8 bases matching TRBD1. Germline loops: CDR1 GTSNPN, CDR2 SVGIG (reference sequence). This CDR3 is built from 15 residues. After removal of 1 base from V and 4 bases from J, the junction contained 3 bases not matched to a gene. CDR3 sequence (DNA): TGTGCCTGGAGTGCTCAGGGGGCCGGGGCCAACGTCCTGACTTTC. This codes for CAWSAQGAGANVLTF.

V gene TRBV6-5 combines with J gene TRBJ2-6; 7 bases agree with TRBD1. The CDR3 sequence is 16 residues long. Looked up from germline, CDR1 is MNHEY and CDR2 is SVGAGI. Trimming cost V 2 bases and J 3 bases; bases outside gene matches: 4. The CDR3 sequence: CASSYAQGNGANVLTF. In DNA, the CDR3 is TGTGCCAGCAGTTACGCACAGGGGAATGGGGCCAACGTCCTGACTTTC.

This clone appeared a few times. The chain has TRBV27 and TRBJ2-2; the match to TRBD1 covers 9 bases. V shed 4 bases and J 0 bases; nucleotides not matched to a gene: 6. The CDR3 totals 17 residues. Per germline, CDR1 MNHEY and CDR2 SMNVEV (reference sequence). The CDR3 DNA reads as TGTGCCAGCAGTTCCCCCCGGGACAGGGCGAACACCGGGGAGCTGTTTTTT. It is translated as CASSSPRDRANTGELFF.